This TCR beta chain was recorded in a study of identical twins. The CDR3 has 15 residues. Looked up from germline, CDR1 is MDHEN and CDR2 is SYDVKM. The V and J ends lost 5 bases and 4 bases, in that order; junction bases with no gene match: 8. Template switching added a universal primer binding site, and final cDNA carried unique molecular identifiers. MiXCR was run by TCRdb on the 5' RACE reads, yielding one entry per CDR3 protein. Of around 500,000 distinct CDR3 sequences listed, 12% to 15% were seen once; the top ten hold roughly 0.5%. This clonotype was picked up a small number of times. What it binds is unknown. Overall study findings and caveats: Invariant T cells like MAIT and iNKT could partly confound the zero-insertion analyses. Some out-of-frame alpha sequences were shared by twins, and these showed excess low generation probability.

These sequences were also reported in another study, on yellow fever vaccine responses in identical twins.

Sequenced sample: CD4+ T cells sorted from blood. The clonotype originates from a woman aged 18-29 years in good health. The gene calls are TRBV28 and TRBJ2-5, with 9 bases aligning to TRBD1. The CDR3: CASSILQGAGETQYF. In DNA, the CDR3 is TGTGCCAGCAGTATACTACAGGGGGCGGGAGAGACCCAGTACTTC.